The text below deals with one T cell receptor (beta chain). Antigen: not known. The data stem from a study of T-cell reconstitution after alpha-beta-depleted transplantation in children. Broader study findings: Approximately two months post-transplant, alpha-beta T cells reportedly originated from several hundred expanded graft clones. Newly generated T cells supplied most T-cell counts and diversity one year post-transplant. From surviving recipient T cells and thymic progenitors came the high day-60 TCRbeta diversity observed in some patients.

V was shortened by 5 bases and J by 0 bases, with 10 bases between the two germline ends. The CDR3 sequence is 14 residues long. From germline, CDR1 is SSHAT and CDR2 FNYEAQ (reference sequence). Researchers prepared the TCRbeta library using unique molecular identifiers, the study reports. One entry per CDR3 protein results from TCRdb running MiXCR on the PCR reads. The data hold 300,000 to 350,000 distinct CDR3 sequences, with more than 20% observed a single time. The receptor's source is a male patient younger than 18 who had a stem cell transplant for acute lymphoblastic leukemia, so the T cells may come from the graft donor. The chain uses TRBV7-7 and TRBJ2-5; D is possibly TRBD1 (7 bases). Source: PBMCs, mostly from graft donor cells, taken 180 days after TCRalphabeta/CD19-depleted stem cell transplant. CDR3 nucleotide sequence: TGTGCCAGCAGCGCGGGACAGAACCAAGAGACCCAGTACTTC. Protein product: CASSAGQNQETQYF.